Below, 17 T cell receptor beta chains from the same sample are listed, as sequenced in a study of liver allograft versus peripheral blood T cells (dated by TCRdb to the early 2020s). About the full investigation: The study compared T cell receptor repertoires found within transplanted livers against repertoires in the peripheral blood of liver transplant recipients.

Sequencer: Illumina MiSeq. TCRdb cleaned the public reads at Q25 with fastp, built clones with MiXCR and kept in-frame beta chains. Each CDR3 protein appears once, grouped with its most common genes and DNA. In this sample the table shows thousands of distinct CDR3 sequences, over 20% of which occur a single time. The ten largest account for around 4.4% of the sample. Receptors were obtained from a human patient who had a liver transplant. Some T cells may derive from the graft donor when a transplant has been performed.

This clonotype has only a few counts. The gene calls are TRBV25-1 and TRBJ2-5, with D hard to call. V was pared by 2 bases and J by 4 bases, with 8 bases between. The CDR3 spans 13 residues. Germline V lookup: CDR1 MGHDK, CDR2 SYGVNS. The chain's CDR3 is CASSEEGIETQYF. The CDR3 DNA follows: TGTGCCAGCAGTGAAGAAGGGATAGAGACCCAGTACTTC.

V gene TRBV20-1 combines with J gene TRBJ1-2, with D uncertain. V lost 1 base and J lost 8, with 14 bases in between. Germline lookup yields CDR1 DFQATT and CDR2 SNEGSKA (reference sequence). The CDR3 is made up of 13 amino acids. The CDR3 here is CSARAGMAGGYTF. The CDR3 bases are TGCAGTGCTAGAGCGGGTATGGCTGGAGGCTACACCTTC.

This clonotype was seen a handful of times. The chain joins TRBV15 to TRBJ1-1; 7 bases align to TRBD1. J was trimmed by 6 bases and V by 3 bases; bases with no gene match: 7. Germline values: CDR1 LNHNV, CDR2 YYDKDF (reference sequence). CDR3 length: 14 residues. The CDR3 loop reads CATSSRRGQAEAFF. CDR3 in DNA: TGTGCCACCAGCAGCCGACGAGGACAGGCTGAAGCTTTCTTT.

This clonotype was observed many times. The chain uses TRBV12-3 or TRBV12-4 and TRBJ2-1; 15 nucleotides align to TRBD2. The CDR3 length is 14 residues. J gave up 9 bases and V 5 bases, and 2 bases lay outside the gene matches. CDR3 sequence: CASSRTSGGVEQFF. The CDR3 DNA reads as TGTGCCAGCAGTAGGACTAGCGGGGGGGTTGAGCAGTTCTTC.

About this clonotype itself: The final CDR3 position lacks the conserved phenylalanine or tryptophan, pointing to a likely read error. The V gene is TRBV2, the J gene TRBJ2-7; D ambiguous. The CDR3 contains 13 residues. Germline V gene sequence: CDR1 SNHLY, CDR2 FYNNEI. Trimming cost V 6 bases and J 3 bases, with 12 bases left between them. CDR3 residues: CASSREVDYEQYY. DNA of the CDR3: TGTGCCAGCAGCCGCGAGGTCGACTACGAGCAGTACTAC.

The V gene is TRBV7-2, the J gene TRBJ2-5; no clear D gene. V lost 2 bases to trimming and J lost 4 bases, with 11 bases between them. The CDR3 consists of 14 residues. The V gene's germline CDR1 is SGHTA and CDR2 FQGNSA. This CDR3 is CASSLSQFTETQYF. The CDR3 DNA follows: TGTGCCAGCAGCTTAAGCCAGTTTACAGAGACCCAGTACTTC.

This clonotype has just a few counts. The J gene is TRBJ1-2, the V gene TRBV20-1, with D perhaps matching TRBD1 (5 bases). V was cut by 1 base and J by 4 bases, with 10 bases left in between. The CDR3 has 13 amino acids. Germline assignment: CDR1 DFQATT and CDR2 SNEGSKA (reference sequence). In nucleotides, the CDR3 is TGCAGTGCTAGAGTTGGGGCCTCCTATGGCTACACCTTC. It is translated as CSARVGASYGYTF.

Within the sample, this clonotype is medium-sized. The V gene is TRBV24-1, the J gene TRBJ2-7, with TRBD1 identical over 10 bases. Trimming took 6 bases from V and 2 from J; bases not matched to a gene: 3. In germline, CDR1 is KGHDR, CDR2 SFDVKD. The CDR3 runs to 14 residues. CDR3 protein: CATSSGTGAYEQYF. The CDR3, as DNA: TGTGCCACCAGTTCCGGGACAGGGGCCTACGAGCAGTACTTC.

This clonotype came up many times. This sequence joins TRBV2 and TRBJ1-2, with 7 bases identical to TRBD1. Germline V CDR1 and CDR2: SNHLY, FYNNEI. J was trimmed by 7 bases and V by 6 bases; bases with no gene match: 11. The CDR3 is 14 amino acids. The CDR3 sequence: CASSLDRAQAGYTF. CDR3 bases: TGTGCCAGCAGCCTAGACAGGGCCCAAGCTGGCTACACCTTC.

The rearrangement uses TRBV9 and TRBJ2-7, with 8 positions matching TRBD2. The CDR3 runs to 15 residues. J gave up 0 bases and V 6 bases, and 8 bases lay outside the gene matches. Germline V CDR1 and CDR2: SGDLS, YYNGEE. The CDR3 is CASNRAGEFSYEQYF. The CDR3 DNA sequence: TGTGCCAGCAACCGAGCGGGAGAGTTCTCCTACGAGCAGTACTTC. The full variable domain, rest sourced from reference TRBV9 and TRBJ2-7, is DSGVTQTPKHLITATGQRVTLRCSPRSGDLSVYWYQQSLDQGLQFLIQYYNGEERAKGNILERFSAQQFPDLHSELNLSSLELGDSALYFCASNRAGEFSYEQYFGPGTRLTVT.

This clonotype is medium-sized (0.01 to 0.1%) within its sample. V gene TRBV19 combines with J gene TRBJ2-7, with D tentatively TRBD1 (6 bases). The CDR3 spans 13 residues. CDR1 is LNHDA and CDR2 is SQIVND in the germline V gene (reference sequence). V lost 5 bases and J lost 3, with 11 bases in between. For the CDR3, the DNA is TGTGCCAGTAGTGGGATGGACAGCTACGAGCAGTACTTC. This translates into CASSGMDSYEQYF. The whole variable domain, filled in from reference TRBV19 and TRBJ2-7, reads DGGITQSPKYLFRKEGQNVTLSCEQNLNHDAMYWYRQDPGQGLRLIYYSQIVNDFQKGDIAEGYSVSREKKESFPLTVTSAQKNPTAFYLCASSGMDSYEQYFGPGTRLTVT.

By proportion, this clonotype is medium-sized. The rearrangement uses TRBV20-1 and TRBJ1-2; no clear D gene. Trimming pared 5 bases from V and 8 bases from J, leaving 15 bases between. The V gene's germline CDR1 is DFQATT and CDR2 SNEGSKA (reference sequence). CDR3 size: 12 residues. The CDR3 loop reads CSAYRASSGYTF. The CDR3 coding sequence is TGCAGTGCTTACCGGGCCTCGAGCGGCTACACCTTC.

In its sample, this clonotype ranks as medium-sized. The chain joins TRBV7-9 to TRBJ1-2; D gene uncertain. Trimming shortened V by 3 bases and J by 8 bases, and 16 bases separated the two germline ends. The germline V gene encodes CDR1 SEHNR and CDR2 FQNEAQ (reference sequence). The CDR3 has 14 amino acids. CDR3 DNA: TGTGCCAGCAGCTTCTACGGGGAAGGAGGGGGCTACACCTTC. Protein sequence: CASSFYGEGGGYTF.

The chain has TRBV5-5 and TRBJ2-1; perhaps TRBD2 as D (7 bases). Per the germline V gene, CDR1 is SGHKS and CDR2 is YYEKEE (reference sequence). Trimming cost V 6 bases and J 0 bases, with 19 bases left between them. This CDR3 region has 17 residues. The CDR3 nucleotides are TGTGCCAGCAACCCGAGGGGGGGGGGGCCCTCCTACAATGAGCAGTTCTTC. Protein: CASNPRGGGPSYNEQFF.

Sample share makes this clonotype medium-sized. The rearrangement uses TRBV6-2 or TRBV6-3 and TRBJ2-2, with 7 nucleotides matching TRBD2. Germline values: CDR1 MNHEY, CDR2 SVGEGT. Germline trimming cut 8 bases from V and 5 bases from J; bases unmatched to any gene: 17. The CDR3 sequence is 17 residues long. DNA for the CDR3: TGTGCCAGCGGACGGGGTCGTGGCGGGAGACGGACCGGGGAGCTGTTTTTT. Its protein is CASGRGRGGRRTGELFF.

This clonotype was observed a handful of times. The chain's CDR3 is CASSPQDEQFF. The CDR3 DNA reads as TGTGCCAGCAGCCCCCAGGATGAGCAGTTCTTC. The chain recombines TRBV7-9 with TRBJ2-1; D unclear. V lost 5 bases and J lost 8, with 7 bases in between. Germline CDR1 and CDR2: SEHNR and FQNEAQ (reference sequence). The CDR3 is made up of 11 amino acids.

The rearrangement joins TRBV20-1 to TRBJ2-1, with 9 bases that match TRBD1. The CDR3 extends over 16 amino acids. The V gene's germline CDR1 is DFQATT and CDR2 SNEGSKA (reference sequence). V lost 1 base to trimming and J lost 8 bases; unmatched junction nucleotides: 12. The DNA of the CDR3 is TGCAGTGCTAGAGCGCCGGGACAGGGTATTTTCGATGAGCAGTTCTTC. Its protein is CSARAPGQGIFDEQFF.